The clone carrying this T cell receptor (beta chain) was recorded once. Its antigen is currently unknown. These data come from a study of shared clonotypes between healthy human individuals. Study background: Sampling drew on donors who were two women and a few men aged 18 to 49.

Clones were sequenced by immunoSEQ multiplex PCR, and TCRdb holds only the in-frame ones, with some missing. The sample consists of around 500,000 clones, approximately 78% of them appearing once. The length of the CDR3 is 15 residues. Germline V gives CDR1 SGHTA, CDR2 FQGNSA. Trimming cost V 3 bases and J 3 bases, with 12 bases left between them. Study donors comprised healthy, HIV-negative adults devoid of recent acute infection or vaccination. Study-wide results and caveats: An anticipated effect of sequencing depth on clonotype sharing among donors was recognized.

The receptor's source is a woman in her thirties or forties in good health. Some clones in this sample may be carry-over from other donors' samples. The genes are TRBV7-2 and TRBJ1-3; no firm D call. The specimen sequenced was PBMCs. The CDR3 DNA sequence: TGTGCCAGCAGCTTGGCAGGTTTATTTGGAAACACCATATATTTT. As protein: CASSLAGLFGNTIYF. The full variable domain, in which reference TRBV7-2 and TRBJ1-3 provide the parts outside the CDR3, is GAGVSQSPSNKVTEKGKDVELRCDPISGHTALYWYRQSLGQGLEFLIYFQGNSAPDKSGLPSDRFSAERTGGSVSTLTIQRTQQEDSAVYLCASSLAGLFGNTIYFGEGSWLTVV.